The next 10 T cell receptor beta chains were all read from a single sample in a study of molecular identifiers for immune sequencing clone quantification. MiXCR, applied by TCRdb to the PCR reads, yields one record per CDR3 protein. Among approximately 670,000 distinct CDR3 sequences, approximately 20% were seen once, and the ten largest hold 0.85%. Sequenced sample: naive CD8+ T cells from blood, with Jurkat cell RNA spiked in. Subset specified: FACS-sorted CD8+CD4-CCR7+CD45RA+ naive T cells. These receptor sequences come from a human donor in good health. Some libraries in this study had Jurkat cell RNA spiked in.

This clonotype was counted many times. This chain uses TRBV5-1 with TRBJ2-7, with TRBD1 identical over 7 bases. Germline CDR1 SGHRS, CDR2 YFSETQ. The CDR3 spans 16 residues. V lost 4 bases to trimming and J lost 0 bases; unmatched junction nucleotides: 10. CDR3 sequence: CASSLTSGQLSYEQYF. The CDR3 DNA follows: TGCGCCAGCAGCCTCACCTCGGGACAGCTCTCCTACGAGCAGTACTTC.

This clonotype occurred many times. In nucleotides, the CDR3 is TGTGCCAGCAATCGGGACAGGGCCTCTGATACGCAGTATTTT. Amino acid sequence: CASNRDRASDTQYF. The chain employs TRBV6-5 and TRBJ2-3; TRBD1 agrees at 9 bases. Looked up from germline, CDR1 is MNHEY and CDR2 is SVGAGI. The CDR3 is made up of 14 amino acids. The V gene end was trimmed by 7 bases and the J gene end by 6 bases; junction bases not matched to a gene: 8.

The chain combines TRBV4-1 with TRBJ2-7, with unresolved D. The CDR3 has 18 amino acids. Germline-derived CDR1 and CDR2 are MGHRA and YSYEKL. Trimming took off 0 bases at V and 6 bases at J, with 24 bases between the two ends. In DNA form, the CDR3 reads TGCGCCAGCAGCCAAGATTTAATTGGCGGCCGACACCCCGGCGAGCAGTACTTC. The encoded protein is CASSQDLIGGRHPGEQYF.

Note on this clonotype: Since a much larger clone is just one base distant, this may be a read error. The chain has TRBV12-3 or TRBV12-4 and TRBJ2-1, with 7 bases matching TRBD1. The CDR3 covers 17 residues. CDR3 DNA sequence: TGTGCCAGCAGTCCAGGGTTAGGGGGCCTGACGGGGAATGAGCAGTCCTTC. This codes for CASSPGLGGLTGNEQSF.

Remarks on this clonotype: A much more abundant neighbour one base away suggests this may be a read error. V and J are TRBV11-2 and TRBJ2-5; 10 positions agree with TRBD2. Germline assignment: CDR1 SGHAT and CDR2 FQNNGV. The CDR3 sequence is 17 residues long. CDR3 DNA sequence: TGTGCCAGCAACTTAGTCCTAGCGGGGGCGTACCAAGAGACCCAGTACTTC. It specifies CASNLVLAGAYQETQYF.

As concerns this clonotype: At one end, the junction sequence differs from germline, possibly due to a read error. The rearrangement links TRBV5-1 to TRBJ2-6, with 8 positions matching TRBD1. Germline V gene lookup returns CDR1 SGHRS and CDR2 YFSETQ. The CDR3 sequence is 18 residues long. As DNA, the CDR3 is TGCGCCAGCAGCTTGGAGGCAGGGGGCGGATCAGGGGCCAACGTCCTGGCTTTC. Amino acid sequence: CASSLEAGGGSGANVLAF.

This clonotype was detected ten times or more. This chain uses TRBV20-1 with TRBJ1-5; no definite D call. Germline V gene sequence: CDR1 DFQATT, CDR2 SNEGSKA (reference sequence). There are 17 residues in the CDR3. V lost 0 bases, J lost 2 bases, and 17 bases lay in between. CDR3 protein: CSARDGLLRVGNQPQHF. Written as DNA, the CDR3 is TGCAGTGCTAGAGATGGTTTATTGAGGGTGGGCAATCAGCCCCAGCATTTT.

This clonotype was seen a single time. A much larger clone differs by one base, so this may be a read error. Here the CDR3 omits its conserved ending phenylalanine or tryptophan, so a read error is the likely source. This chain joins TRBV6-1 and TRBJ1-5; D not certain. The CDR3 is made up of 15 amino acids. Germline V gene data show CDR1 as MNHNS and CDR2 as SASEGT. V gave up 4 bases and J gave up 1 base, with 11 bases separating them. The CDR3 DNA sequence: TGTGCCAGCAGTGGGCTCGGGAACAGCAATCAGCCCCAGCATCTT. Protein product: CASSGLGNSNQPQHL.

This clonotype has a count of ten or more. The genes are TRBV25-1 and TRBJ1-5; D may be TRBD1 (6 bases). The length of the CDR3 is 15 residues. Germline CDR1 MGHDK, CDR2 SYGVNS. V was trimmed by 1 base and J by 2 bases, leaving 9 bases between them. CDR3 in amino acids: CASSESGDGNQPQHF. CDR3 bases: TGTGCCAGCAGTGAATCAGGGGATGGCAATCAGCCCCAGCATTTT.

The table lists this clonotype with many counts. In DNA form, the CDR3 reads TGTGCCAGCAGCTCCGGACAGAACACCGGGGAGCTGTTTTTT. Residues: CASSSGQNTGELFF. J is TRBJ2-2 and V is TRBV7-9, with D possibly TRBD1 on 5 matching bases. The CDR3 runs 14 residues. Between the trimmed V and J ends, which lost 4 bases and 1 base, there was a span of 7 bases. Germline CDR1 SEHNR, CDR2 FQNEAQ (reference sequence).